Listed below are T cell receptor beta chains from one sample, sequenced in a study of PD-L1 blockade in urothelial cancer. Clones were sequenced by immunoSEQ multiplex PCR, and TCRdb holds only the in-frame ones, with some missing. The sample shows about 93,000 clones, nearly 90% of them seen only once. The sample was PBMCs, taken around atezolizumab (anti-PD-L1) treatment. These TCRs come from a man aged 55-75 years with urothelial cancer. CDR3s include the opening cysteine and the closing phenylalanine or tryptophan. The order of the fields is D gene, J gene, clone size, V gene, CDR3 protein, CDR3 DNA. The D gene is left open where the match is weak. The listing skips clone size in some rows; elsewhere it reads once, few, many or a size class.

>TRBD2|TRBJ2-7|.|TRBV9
CASSVAPGAGGPGEQYF
TGTGCCAGCAGCGTGGCCCCCGGAGCGGGAGGGCCGGGGGAGCAGTACTTC
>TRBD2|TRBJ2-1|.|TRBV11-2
CASSLVGLAGAYNEQFF
TGTGCCAGCAGCTTAGTTGGACTAGCGGGGGCCTACAATGAGCAGTTCTTC
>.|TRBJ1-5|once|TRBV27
CASSTGHNQPQHF
TGTGCCAGCAGTACAGGGCACAATCAGCCCCAGCATTTT
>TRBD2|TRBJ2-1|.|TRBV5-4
CASSSVRGAYNEQFF
TGTGCCAGCAGCTCGGTGCGGGGGGCCTACAATGAGCAGTTCTTC
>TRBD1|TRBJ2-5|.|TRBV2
CASSDWTGSKETQYF
TGTGCCAGCAGTGACTGGACAGGGTCTAAAGAGACCCAGTACTTC
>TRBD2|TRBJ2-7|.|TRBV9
CASSVGIAASGSTPWEQYF
TGTGCCAGCAGCGTAGGGATAGCGGCTAGCGGGAGTACCCCCTGGGAGCAGTACTTC
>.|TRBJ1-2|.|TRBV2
CASSDRGRDGYTF
TGTGCCAGCAGTGACAGGGGTCGAGATGGCTACACCTTC
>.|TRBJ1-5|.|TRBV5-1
CASSSPRAEISNQPQHF
TGCGCCAGCAGCTCTCCCCGCGCGGAAATTAGCAATCAGCCCCAGCATTTT
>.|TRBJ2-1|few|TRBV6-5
CASSSLDWSYNEQFF
TGTGCCAGCAGCTCTCTAGATTGGTCCTACAATGAGCAGTTCTTC
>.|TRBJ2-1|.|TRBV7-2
CASSLMTSSSYNEQFF
TGTGCCAGCAGCCTTATGACTTCTAGCTCCTACAATGAGCAGTTCTTC
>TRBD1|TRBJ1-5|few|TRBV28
CATKQGGNQPQHF
TGTGCCACAAAACAGGGGGGAAATCAGCCCCAGCATTTT
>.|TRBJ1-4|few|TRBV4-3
CASSQEWRGKLFF
TGCGCCAGCAGCCAAGAGTGGAGAGGAAAACTGTTTTTT
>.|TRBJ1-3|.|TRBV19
CASSTQGSGNTIYF
TGTGCCAGTAGTACCCAGGGGTCTGGAAACACCATATATTTT
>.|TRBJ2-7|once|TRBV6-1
CASSPAGVQFYEQYF
TGTGCCAGCAGCCCAGCCGGAGTGCAGTTCTACGAGCAGTACTTC
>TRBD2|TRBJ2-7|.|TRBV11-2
CASSFTGLAGGPSKAKQYF
TGTGCCAGCAGCTTCACCGGCCTAGCGGGGGGTCCCTCGAAAGCCAAGCAGTACTTC
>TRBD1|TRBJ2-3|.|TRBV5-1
CASSPYRGLSDTQYF
TGCGCCAGCAGCCCCTACAGGGGATTATCAGATACGCAGTATTTT
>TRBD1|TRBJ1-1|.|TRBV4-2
CASSRGQGAGLTEAFF
TGTGCCAGCAGCCGGGGACAGGGGGCAGGTCTAACTGAAGCTTTCTTT
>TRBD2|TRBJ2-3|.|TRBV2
CASRYSGGAGDTQYF
TGTGCCAGCAGGTATAGCGGGGGGGCCGGAGATACGCAGTATTTT
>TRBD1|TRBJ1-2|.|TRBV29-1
CSVLGQGGSYGYTF
TGCAGCGTACTCGGACAGGGTGGGTCCTATGGCTACACCTTC
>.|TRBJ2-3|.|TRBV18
CASSTGPKSTDTQYF
TGTGCCAGCTCAACAGGGCCAAAAAGCACAGATACGCAGTATTTT
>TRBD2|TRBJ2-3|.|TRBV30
CAWSRGREGIGSDTQYF
TGTGCCTGGAGTCGGGGGAGGGAGGGAATAGGTTCAGATACGCAGTATTTT
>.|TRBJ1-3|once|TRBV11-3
CASSLTGSGNTIYF
TGTGCCAGCAGCTTGACAGGCTCTGGAAACACCATATATTTT
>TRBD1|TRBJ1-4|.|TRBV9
CASSVQGALGEKLFF
TGTGCCAGCAGCGTACAGGGGGCGCTGGGTGAAAAACTGTTTTTT
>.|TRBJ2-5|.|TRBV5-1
CASRRGESETQYF
TGCGCCAGCAGGCGGGGAGAATCAGAGACCCAGTACTTC
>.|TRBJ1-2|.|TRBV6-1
CASSQGNYGYTF
TGTGCCAGCAGTCAGGGGAACTATGGCTACACCTTC
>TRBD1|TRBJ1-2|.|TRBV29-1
CSVEYQGARGYTF
TGCAGCGTTGAATACCAGGGGGCTAGAGGCTACACCTTC
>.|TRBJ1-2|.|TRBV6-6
CAIQQGEFYGYTF
TGTGCCATCCAACAGGGTGAATTCTATGGCTACACCTTC
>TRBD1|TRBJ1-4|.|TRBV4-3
CASRQTGGGEKLFF
TGCGCCAGCAGGCAAACAGGGGGCGGTGAAAAACTGTTTTTT
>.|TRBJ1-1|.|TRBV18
CASSPSRDIVSAEAFF
TGTGCCAGCTCACCGTCCCGGGACATAGTGTCGGCTGAAGCTTTCTTT
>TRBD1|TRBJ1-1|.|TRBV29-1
CSVWTGRGTEAFF
TGCAGCGTGTGGACAGGAAGGGGCACTGAAGCTTTCTTT
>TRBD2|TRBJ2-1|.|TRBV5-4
CASSLPGLEVHEQFF
TGTGCCAGCAGCTTACCGGGACTAGAAGTCCATGAGCAGTTCTTC
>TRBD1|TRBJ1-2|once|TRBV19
CASKTGTGAYGYTF
TGTGCCAGTAAAACCGGGACAGGGGCCTATGGCTACACCTTC
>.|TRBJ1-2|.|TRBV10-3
CAIRTGGSNYGYTF
TGTGCCATCAGAACGGGGGGTTCTAACTATGGCTACACCTTC
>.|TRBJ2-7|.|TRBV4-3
CASSQGLNSLSYEQYF
TGCGCCAGCAGCCAAGGTCTGAACAGTCTTTCCTACGAGCAGTACTTC
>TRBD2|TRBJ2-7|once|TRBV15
CATSRDSGRGAYEQYF
TGTGCCACCAGCAGAGACAGCGGGAGGGGGGCCTACGAGCAGTACTTC
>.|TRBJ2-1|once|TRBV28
CASRSWGESYNEQFF
TGTGCCAGCAGAAGTTGGGGGGAAAGCTACAATGAGCAGTTCTTC
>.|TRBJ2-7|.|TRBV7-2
CASSLGGQTQYF
TGTGCCAGCAGCTTAGGAGGTCAGACGCAGTACTTC
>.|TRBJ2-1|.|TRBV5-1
CASSLDSEQFF
TGCGCCAGCAGCTTGGATAGTGAGCAGTTCTTC
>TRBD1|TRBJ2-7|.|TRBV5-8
CASSPKLRTGGSNEQYF
TGTGCCAGCAGCCCGAAGCTTAGGACAGGGGGATCTAACGAGCAGTACTTC
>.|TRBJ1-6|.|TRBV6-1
CASSEQGSSYNSPLHF
TGTGCCAGCAGTGAACAGGGAAGCTCCTATAATTCACCCCTCCACTTT
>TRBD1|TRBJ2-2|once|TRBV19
CASSPGQGFGNTGELFF
TGTGCCAGTAGTCCGGGACAGGGGTTTGGGAACACCGGGGAGCTGTTTTTT
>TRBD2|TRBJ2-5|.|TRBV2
CASSLAGGHQETQYF
TGTGCCAGCAGCCTAGCGGGGGGACACCAAGAGACCCAGTACTTC
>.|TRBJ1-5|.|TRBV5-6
CASSPRQPQHF
TGTGCCAGCAGCCCCAGGCAGCCCCAGCATTTT
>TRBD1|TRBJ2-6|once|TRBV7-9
CASSPQGARGANVLTF
TGTGCCAGCAGCCCGCAGGGGGCGCGCGGGGCCAACGTCCTGACTTTC
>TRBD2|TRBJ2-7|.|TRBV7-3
CASSPRPGTSGTHEQYF
TGTGCCAGCAGCCCGAGACCCGGGACTAGCGGGACTCACGAGCAGTACTTC
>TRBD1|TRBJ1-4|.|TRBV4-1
CASSHPTGAANEKLFF
TGCGCCAGCAGCCACCCTACAGGGGCAGCTAATGAAAAACTGTTTTTT
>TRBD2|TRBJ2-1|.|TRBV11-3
CASSLDRGSSYNEQFF
TGTGCCAGCAGCTTAGATCGCGGGAGCTCCTACAATGAGCAGTTCTTC
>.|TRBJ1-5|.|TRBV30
CAWSITGSVQPQHF
TGTGCCTGGAGTATAACAGGGTCGGTTCAGCCCCAGCATTTT
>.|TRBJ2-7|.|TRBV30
CAWSVGSSYEQYF
TGTGCCTGGAGTGTTGGCAGCTCCTACGAGCAGTACTTC
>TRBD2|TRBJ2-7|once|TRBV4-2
CASSQETLAGGLDEQYF
TGTGCCAGCAGCCAGGAAACACTAGCGGGGGGGCTTGACGAGCAGTACTTC
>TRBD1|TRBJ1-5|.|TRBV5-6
CASSMTGTRNQPQHF
TGTGCCAGCAGCATGACAGGGACCCGCAATCAGCCCCAGCATTTT
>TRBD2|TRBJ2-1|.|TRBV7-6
CASSSGTSGTYNEQFF
TGTGCCAGCAGCTCGGGGACTAGCGGGACCTACAATGAGCAGTTCTTC